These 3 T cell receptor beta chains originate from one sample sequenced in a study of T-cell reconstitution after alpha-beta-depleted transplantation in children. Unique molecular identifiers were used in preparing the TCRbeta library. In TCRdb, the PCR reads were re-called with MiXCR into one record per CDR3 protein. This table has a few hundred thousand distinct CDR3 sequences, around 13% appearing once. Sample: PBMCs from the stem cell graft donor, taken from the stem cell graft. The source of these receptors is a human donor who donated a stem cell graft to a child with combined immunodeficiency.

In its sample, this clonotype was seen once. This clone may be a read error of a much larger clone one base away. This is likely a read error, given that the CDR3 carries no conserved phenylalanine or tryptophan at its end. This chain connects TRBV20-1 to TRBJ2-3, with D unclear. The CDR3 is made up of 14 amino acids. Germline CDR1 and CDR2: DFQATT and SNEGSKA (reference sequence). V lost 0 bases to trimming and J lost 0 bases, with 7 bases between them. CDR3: CSAREPRSTDTQYY. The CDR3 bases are TGCAGTGCTAGAGAGCCGCGTAGCACAGATACGCAGTATTAT.

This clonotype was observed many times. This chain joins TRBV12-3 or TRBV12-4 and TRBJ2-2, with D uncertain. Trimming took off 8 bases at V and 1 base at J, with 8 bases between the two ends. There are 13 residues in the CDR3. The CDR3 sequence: CASAPRNTGELFF. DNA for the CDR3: TGTGCCAGCGCACCGAGGAACACCGGGGAGCTGTTTTTT.

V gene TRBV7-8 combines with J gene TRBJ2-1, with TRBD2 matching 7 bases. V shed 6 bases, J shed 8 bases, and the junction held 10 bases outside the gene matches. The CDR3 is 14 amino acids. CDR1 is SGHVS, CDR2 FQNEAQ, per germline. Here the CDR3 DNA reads TGTGCCAGCAGGTTATTAGCGGGTATCGATGAGCAGTTCTTC. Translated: CASRLLAGIDEQFF.